This passage covers 24 T cell receptor beta chains from one sample sequenced in a study of shared clonotypes between healthy human individuals. Clones were sequenced by immunoSEQ multiplex PCR, and TCRdb holds only the in-frame ones, with some missing. The sample consists of roughly 500,000 clones, over 60% of them appearing once. Sequenced material: PBMCs. These TCRs come from a woman in her thirties or forties in good health. Some clones in this sample may be carry-over from other donors' samples.

This clone came up many times. In DNA, the CDR3 is TGTGCCAGCAGTGTGGGGGGTTGGAATCAGCCCCAGCATTTT. This gives the protein CASSVGGWNQPQHF. The chain links TRBV6-1 to TRBJ1-5; D is perhaps TRBD1 (5 bases). CDR3 length: 14 amino acids. Trimming took off 4 bases at V and 4 bases at J, with 11 bases between the two ends. From germline, CDR1 is MNHNS and CDR2 SASEGT.

The chain recombines TRBV4-3 with TRBJ2-5; unclear D gene. The DNA matches TRBJ2-7 better at its end, which makes the J call doubtful. CDR1 is LGHNA and CDR2 is YSLEER in the germline V gene. This CDR3 contains 13 residues. The DNA of the CDR3 is TGCGCCAGCAGCCAAGTAGCTTACTACGAGCAGTACTTC. This translates into CASSQVAYYEQYF.

The rearrangement uses TRBV28 and TRBJ2-5; 8 nucleotides agree with TRBD2. Trimming cost V 3 bases and J 5 bases; bases outside gene matches: 5. The CDR3 has 14 residues. Germline CDR1 and CDR2: MDHEN and SYDVKM. The chain's CDR3 is CASSFAGGGETQYF. In DNA, the CDR3 is TGTGCCAGCAGTTTTGCGGGAGGCGGGGAGACCCAGTACTTC.

V gene TRBV30 combines with J gene TRBJ2-3; 7 bases are shared with TRBD2. CDR1 GTSNPN and CDR2 SVGIG come from the germline V gene (reference sequence). The CDR3 consists of 13 residues. J was trimmed by 3 bases and V by 1 base; bases with no gene match: 1. Written as DNA, the CDR3 is TGTGCCTGGAGTGGACTAGCTACAGATACGCAGTATTTT. This codes for CAWSGLATDTQYF.

This clone occurred a few times. The chain links TRBV5-6 to TRBJ2-7; D not resolved. This CDR3 is 14 amino acids long. Trimming stripped 2 bases from V and 6 bases from J, with 15 bases between. The germline V gene encodes CDR1 SGHDT and CDR2 YYEEEE. For the CDR3, the DNA is TGTGCCAGCAGCTTTGGCGGTAGGACCCGCGAGCAGTACTTC. It yields the protein CASSFGGRTREQYF.

This clone was picked up one time. The J gene is TRBJ2-3, the V gene TRBV4-2, with D tentatively TRBD2 (6 bases). The CDR3 runs 17 residues. With 0 bases removed from V and 2 bases from J, the gap between germline ends came to 15 bases. The germline V gene has CDR1 LGHNA and CDR2 YNFKEQ. The CDR3 spells CASSQDQGRDLTDTQYF. The CDR3 DNA reads TGTGCCAGCAGCCAAGATCAAGGGCGGGACCTCACAGATACGCAGTATTTT.

This chain joins TRBV13 and TRBJ2-5; TRBD1 matches 8 bases. CDR1 and CDR2 from the germline V gene are PRHDT and FYEKMQ (reference sequence). The CDR3 has 14 residues. J was trimmed by 5 bases and V by 4 bases; bases with no gene match: 6. CDR3 coding DNA: TGTGCCAGCAGCTCCCGGGACAGGTGGGAGACCCAGTACTTC. It encodes CASSSRDRWETQYF.

The chain joins TRBV19 to TRBJ2-1, with TRBD2 identical over 13 bases. CDR1 and CDR2 from the germline V gene are LNHDA and SQIVND (reference sequence). The CDR3 is made up of 16 amino acids. The ends lost 5 bases at V and 8 bases at J; junction bases unmatched: 9. The DNA of the CDR3 is TGTGCCAGTAGTGCCGGACTAGCGGGAGTAGTGGATGAGCAGTTCTTC. It specifies CASSAGLAGVVDEQFF.

This rearrangement joins TRBV15 to TRBJ1-2, with no clear D. CDR3 length equals 14 residues. With 0 bases removed from V and 4 bases from J, the gap between germline ends came to 9 bases. The germline gives CDR1 LNHNV, CDR2 YYDKDF (reference sequence). The CDR3 region is CATSRDSGGYGYTF. The CDR3 DNA reads as TGTGCCACCAGCAGAGATAGCGGTGGCTATGGCTACACCTTC.

The gene calls are TRBV7-9 and TRBJ2-3; 10 nucleotides agree with TRBD2. The CDR3 sequence is 15 residues long. V was pared by 4 bases and J by 2 bases, with 3 bases of the junction left unmatched. Germline CDR1 and CDR2: SEHNR and FQNEAQ (reference sequence). The CDR3 nucleotides read TGTGCCAGCAGCTCTAGCGGGAGCATCACAGATACGCAGTATTTT. Translation gives CASSSSGSITDTQYF.

This clone showed up just a few times. The J gene is TRBJ2-7, the V gene TRBV28; a possible D gene is TRBD2 (6 bases). This CDR3 region has 15 residues. CDR1 is MDHEN, CDR2 SYDVKM, per germline. Trimming removed 3 bases from V and 6 bases from J, with 18 bases in between. The CDR3 coding sequence is TGTGCCAGCAGTTTTGCGGGACCCCTCTGGGTCGAGCAGTACTTC. Amino acids: CASSFAGPLWVEQYF. Based on the CDR3 plus reference TRBV28 and TRBJ2-7, the full variable domain is DVKVTQSSRYLVKRTGEKVFLECVQDMDHENMFWYRQDPGLGLRLIYFSYDVKMKEKGDIPEGYSVSREKKERFSLILESASTNQTSMYLCASSFAGPLWVEQYFGPGTRLTVT.

On this clone itself: Compared with germline, one end of the junction differs, possibly owing to a read error. The chain joins TRBV28 to TRBJ2-5; possibly TRBD1 for D (5 bases). Germline values: CDR1 MDHEN, CDR2 SYDVKM. There are 13 residues in the CDR3. For the CDR3, the DNA is TGTGCCAGCAGTTTGGGGCGACCAGGGCAAAGGGACTTC. Translating it yields CASSLGRPGQRDF.

The rearrangement uses TRBV28 and TRBJ2-7; the match to TRBD2 covers 7 bases. V shed 2 bases, J shed 4 bases, and the junction held 11 bases outside the gene matches. CDR1 and CDR2 (germline): MDHEN, SYDVKM. The CDR3 consists of 16 residues. CDR3 sequence (DNA): TGTGCCAGCAGTTTAGGTCCCCTAGCGGCTTTGTACGAGCAGTACTTC. Its translation: CASSLGPLAALYEQYF.

The chain links TRBV28 to TRBJ2-1; TRBD1 is a possible D gene (6 bases). With 2 bases removed from V and 3 bases from J, the gap between germline ends came to 14 bases. Germline loops: CDR1 MDHEN, CDR2 SYDVKM. The CDR3 is 16 amino acids. The CDR3, as DNA: TGTGCCAGCAGTTTACCCCGGGACATTGGCTACAATGAGCAGTTCTTC. This encodes CASSLPRDIGYNEQFF. The complete variable domain, with remaining parts taken from reference TRBV28 and TRBJ2-1, reads DVKVTQSSRYLVKRTGEKVFLECVQDMDHENMFWYRQDPGLGLRLIYFSYDVKMKEKGDIPEGYSVSREKKERFSLILESASTNQTSMYLCASSLPRDIGYNEQFFGPGTRLTVL.

The V gene is TRBV5-1, the J gene TRBJ2-1; TRBD2 aligns across 9 bases. The germline V gene has CDR1 SGHRS and CDR2 YFSETQ. The CDR3 runs to 15 residues. Germline trimming cut 0 bases from V and 5 bases from J; bases unmatched to any gene: 3. Here the CDR3 reads CASSLVAGENNEQFF. The CDR3 bases are TGCGCCAGCAGCTTGGTAGCGGGGGAAAACAATGAGCAGTTCTTC.

The rearrangement uses TRBV9 and TRBJ2-3, with D hard to call. In germline, CDR1 is SGDLS, CDR2 YYNGEE. There are 14 residues in the CDR3. V lost 4 bases and J 2 bases, leaving 11 bases between the germline ends. The DNA for the CDR3 is TGTGCCAGCAGCCCCGGCTCCAACACAGATACGCAGTATTTT. As protein: CASSPGSNTDTQYF.

The chain is built from TRBV4-2 and TRBJ1-4; 9 nucleotides match TRBD1. From germline, CDR1 is LGHNA and CDR2 YNFKEQ. The CDR3 has 16 amino acids. The trim removed 0 bases at V and 8 bases at J, leaving 7 bases unmatched. The chain's CDR3 is CASSQEPGQGIEKLFF. The CDR3 bases are TGTGCCAGCAGCCAAGAACCGGGACAGGGTATAGAAAAACTGTTTTTT.

The chain's CDR3 is CASSEGGSQGNYGYTF. CDR3 coding DNA: TGTGCCAGCAGTGAAGGAGGAAGCCAGGGGAACTATGGCTACACCTTC. The V call is TRBV25-1, the J call TRBJ1-2; tentative D call: TRBD1 (6 bases). There are 16 residues in the CDR3. From germline, CDR1 is MGHDK and CDR2 SYGVNS. V lost 2 bases and J lost 2, with 15 bases in between.

The V and J genes are TRBV19 and TRBJ2-2; D is possibly TRBD1 (5 bases). V lost 5 bases and J 1 base, leaving 8 bases between the germline ends. The length of the CDR3 is 14 residues. CDR1 and CDR2 from the germline V gene are LNHDA and SQIVND (reference sequence). CDR3 nucleotides: TGTGCCAGTAGTGCCGACAGGAACACCGGGGAGCTGTTTTTT. Its translation is CASSADRNTGELFF.

In its sample, this clone was seen a few times. The chain couples TRBV28 to TRBJ1-2; D is possibly TRBD1 (5 bases). Trimming left V 6 bases short and J 5 bases short, with 10 bases between. Germline V gives CDR1 MDHEN, CDR2 SYDVKM. CDR3 size: 12 residues. The CDR3: CASRWTTYGYTF. CDR3 coding DNA: TGTGCCAGCAGATGGACAACGTATGGCTACACCTTC.

The chain combines TRBV19 with TRBJ1-2; D is unclear. The CDR3 is 11 amino acids. The germline CDR1 and CDR2 sequences are LNHDA and SQIVND (reference sequence). V lost 7 bases and J 4 bases, leaving 7 bases between the germline ends. This CDR3 is CASTEGYGYTF. CDR3 sequence (DNA): TGTGCCAGTACGGAGGGCTATGGCTACACCTTC. Looking up the rest from reference TRBV19 and TRBJ1-2 gives the full variable domain: DGGITQSPKYLFRKEGQNVTLSCEQNLNHDAMYWYRQDPGQGLRLIYYSQIVNDFQKGDIAEGYSVSREKKESFPLTVTSAQKNPTAFYLCASTEGYGYTFGSGTRLTVV.

The rearrangement links TRBV7-3 to TRBJ2-1; D may be TRBD2 (6 bases). Germline V CDR1 and CDR2: SGHTA, FQGTGA. V was cut by 6 bases and J by 6 bases, with 18 bases left in between. This CDR3 region has 15 residues. This CDR3 reads CASSLGLQRGNEQFF. For the CDR3, the DNA is TGTGCCAGCAGTTTGGGACTTCAGAGGGGCAATGAGCAGTTCTTC.

In its sample, this clone was seen once. V is TRBV30 and J is TRBJ1-3, with D unresolved. Germline loops: CDR1 GTSNPN, CDR2 SVGIG (reference sequence). The CDR3 is made up of 14 amino acids. V lost 5 bases and J lost 0, with 11 bases in between. The CDR3 region has the DNA TGTGCCTGGGACCCCGGCTACTCTGGAAACACCATATATTTT. Amino acids: CAWDPGYSGNTIYF.

J is TRBJ2-5 and V is TRBV5-6; 9 positions match TRBD2. The J call could be wrong; TRBJ2-7 is a better fit for the DNA end. Germline lookup yields CDR1 SGHDT and CDR2 YYEEEE. The CDR3 totals 18 residues. This CDR3 reads CASSPMGAGGPSSYEQYF. The CDR3 DNA reads TGTGCCAGCAGCCCCATGGGAGCGGGAGGTCCCAGCTCCTACGAGCAGTACTTC.